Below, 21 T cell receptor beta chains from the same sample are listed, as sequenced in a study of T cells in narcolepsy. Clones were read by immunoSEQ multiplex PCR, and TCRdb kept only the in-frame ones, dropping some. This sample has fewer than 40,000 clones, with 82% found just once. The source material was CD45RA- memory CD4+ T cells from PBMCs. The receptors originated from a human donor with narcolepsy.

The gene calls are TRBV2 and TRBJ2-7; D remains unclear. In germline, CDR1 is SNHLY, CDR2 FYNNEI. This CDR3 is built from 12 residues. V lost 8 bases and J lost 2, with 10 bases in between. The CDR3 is CASGVLTYEQYF. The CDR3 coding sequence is TGTGCCAGCGGGGTCCTTACCTACGAGCAGTACTTC.

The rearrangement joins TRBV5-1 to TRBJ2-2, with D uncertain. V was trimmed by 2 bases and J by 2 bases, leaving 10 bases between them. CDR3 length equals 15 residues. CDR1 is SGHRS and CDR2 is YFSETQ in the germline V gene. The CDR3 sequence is CASSFPPLNTGELFF. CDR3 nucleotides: TGCGCCAGCAGCTTCCCCCCACTAAACACCGGGGAGCTGTTTTTT.

DNA for the CDR3: TGTGCCCAATCAAGGGGCAGGGAGGACATTCAGTACTTC. It encodes CAQSRGREDIQYF. The chain employs TRBV30 and TRBJ2-4; D possibly corresponds to TRBD2 (6 bases). The V end lost 8 bases, the J end lost 8 bases, and 19 bases lay between the germline ends. This CDR3 contains 13 residues. The germline CDR1 and CDR2 sequences are GTSNPN and SVGIG (reference sequence).

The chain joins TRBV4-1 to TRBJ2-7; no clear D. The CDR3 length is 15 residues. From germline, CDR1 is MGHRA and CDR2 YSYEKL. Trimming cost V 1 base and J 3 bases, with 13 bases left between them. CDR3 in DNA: TGCGCCAGCAGCCAAGTTTTGGTCAGGTTCTACGAGCAGTACTTC. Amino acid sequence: CASSQVLVRFYEQYF.

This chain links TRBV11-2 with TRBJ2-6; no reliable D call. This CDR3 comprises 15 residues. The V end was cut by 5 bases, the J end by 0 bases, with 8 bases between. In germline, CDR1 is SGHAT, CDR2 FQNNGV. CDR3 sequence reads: CASSRSNSGANVLTF. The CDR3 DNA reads TGTGCCAGCAGCCGGTCCAACTCTGGGGCCAACGTCCTGACTTTC. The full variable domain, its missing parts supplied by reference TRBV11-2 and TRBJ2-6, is EAGVAQSPRYKIIEKRQSVAFWCNPISGHATLYWYQQILGQGPKLLIQFQNNGVVDDSQLPKDRFSAERLKGVDSTLKIQPAKLEDSAVYLCASSRSNSGANVLTFGAGSRLTVL.

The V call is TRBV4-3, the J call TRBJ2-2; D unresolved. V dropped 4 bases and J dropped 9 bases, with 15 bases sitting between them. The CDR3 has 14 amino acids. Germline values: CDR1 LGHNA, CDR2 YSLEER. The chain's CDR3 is CASSPEPTVRELFF. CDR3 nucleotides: TGCGCCAGCAGCCCCGAGCCCACCGTCCGGGAGCTGTTTTTT.

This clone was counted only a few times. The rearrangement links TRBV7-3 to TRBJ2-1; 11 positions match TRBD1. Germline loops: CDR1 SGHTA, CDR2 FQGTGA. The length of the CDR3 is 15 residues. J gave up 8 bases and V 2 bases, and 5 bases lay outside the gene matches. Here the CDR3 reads CASSLWTGGNDEQFF. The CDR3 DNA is TGTGCCAGCAGCTTATGGACAGGGGGCAACGATGAGCAGTTCTTC.

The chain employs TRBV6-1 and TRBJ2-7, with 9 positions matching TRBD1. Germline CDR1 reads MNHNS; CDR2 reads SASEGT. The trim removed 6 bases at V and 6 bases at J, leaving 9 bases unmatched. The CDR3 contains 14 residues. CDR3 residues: CASRGTGKMGEQYF. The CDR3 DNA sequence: TGTGCCAGCAGGGGGACAGGGAAGATGGGCGAGCAGTACTTC.

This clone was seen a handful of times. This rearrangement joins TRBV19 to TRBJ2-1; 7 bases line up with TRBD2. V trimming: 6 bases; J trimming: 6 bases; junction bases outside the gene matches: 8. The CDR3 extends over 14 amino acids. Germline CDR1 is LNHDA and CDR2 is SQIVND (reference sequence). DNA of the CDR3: TGTGCCAGTAGCGGACTAGTCAGCGGCAATGAGCAGTTCTTC. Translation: CASSGLVSGNEQFF. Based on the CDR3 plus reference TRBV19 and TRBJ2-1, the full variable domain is DGGITQSPKYLFRKEGQNVTLSCEQNLNHDAMYWYRQDPGQGLRLIYYSQIVNDFQKGDIAEGYSVSREKKESFPLTVTSAQKNPTAFYLCASSGLVSGNEQFFGPGTRLTVL.

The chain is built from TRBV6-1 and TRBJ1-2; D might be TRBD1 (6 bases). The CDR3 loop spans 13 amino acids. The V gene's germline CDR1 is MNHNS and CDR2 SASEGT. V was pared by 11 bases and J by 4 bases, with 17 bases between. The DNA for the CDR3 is TGTGCCGTACTTCGAGGACAGCGCTATGGCTACACCTTC. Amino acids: CAVLRGQRYGYTF.

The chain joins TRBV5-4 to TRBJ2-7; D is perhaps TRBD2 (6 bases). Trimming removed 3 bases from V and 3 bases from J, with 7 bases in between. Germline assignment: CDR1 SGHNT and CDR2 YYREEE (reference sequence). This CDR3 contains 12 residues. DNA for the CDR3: TGTGCCAGCAGCTCCGGGGGCTACGAGCAGTACTTC. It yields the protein CASSSGGYEQYF.

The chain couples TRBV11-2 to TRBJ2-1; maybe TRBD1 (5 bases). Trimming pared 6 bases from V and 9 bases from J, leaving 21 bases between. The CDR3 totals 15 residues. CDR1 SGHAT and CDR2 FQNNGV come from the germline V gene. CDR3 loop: CASSLGASATVEQFF. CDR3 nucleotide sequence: TGTGCCAGCAGTCTAGGGGCGTCGGCTACAGTTGAGCAGTTCTTC.

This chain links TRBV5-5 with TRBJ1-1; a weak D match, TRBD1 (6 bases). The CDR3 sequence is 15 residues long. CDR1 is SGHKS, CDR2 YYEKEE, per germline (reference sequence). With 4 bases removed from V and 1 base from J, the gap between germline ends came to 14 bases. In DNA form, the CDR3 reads TGTGCCAGCAGCAGGGACATCCAGCGGAACACTGAAGCTTTCTTT. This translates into CASSRDIQRNTEAFF.

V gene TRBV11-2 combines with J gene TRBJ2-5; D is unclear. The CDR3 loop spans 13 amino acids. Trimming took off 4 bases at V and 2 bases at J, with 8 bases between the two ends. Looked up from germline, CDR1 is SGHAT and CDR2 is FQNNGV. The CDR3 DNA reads TGTGCCAGCAGCTCGAATTCTCAAGAGACCCAGTACTTC. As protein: CASSSNSQETQYF.

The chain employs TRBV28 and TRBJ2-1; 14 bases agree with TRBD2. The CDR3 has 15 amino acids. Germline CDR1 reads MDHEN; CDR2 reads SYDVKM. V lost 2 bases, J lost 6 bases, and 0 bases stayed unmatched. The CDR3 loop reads CASSLGLAGGNEQFF. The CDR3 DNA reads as TGTGCCAGCAGTTTAGGACTAGCGGGAGGCAATGAGCAGTTCTTC.

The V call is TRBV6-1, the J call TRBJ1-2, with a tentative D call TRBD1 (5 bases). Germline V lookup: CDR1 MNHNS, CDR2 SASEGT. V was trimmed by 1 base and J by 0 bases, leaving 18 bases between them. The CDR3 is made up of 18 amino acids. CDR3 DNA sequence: TGTGCCAGCAGTGAAGGTTGGTCGGGACGGTGGACTAACTATGGCTACACCTTC. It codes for CASSEGWSGRWTNYGYTF.

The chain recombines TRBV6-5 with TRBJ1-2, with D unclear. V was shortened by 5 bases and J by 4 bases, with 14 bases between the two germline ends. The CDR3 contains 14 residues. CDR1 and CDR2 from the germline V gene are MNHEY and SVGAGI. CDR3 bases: TGTGCCAGCAGTGAGTCGAACAGACTCTATGGCTACACCTTC. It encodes CASSESNRLYGYTF.

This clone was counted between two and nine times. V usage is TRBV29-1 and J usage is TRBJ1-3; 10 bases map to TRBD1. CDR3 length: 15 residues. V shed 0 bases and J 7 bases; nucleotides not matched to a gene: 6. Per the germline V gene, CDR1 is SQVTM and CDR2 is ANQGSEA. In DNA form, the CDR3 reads TGCAGCGTTGAAGACCGGGACAGGGGTCGCAACACCATATATTTT. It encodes CSVEDRDRGRNTIYF.

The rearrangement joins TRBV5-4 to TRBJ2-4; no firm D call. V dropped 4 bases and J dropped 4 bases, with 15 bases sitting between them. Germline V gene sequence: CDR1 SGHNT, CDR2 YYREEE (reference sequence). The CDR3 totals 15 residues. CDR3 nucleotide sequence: TGTGCCAGCAGCCAGAACCGGGCCGGGAAAAACATTCAGTACTTC. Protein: CASSQNRAGKNIQYF.

The DNA of the CDR3 is TGTGCCAGCAGCTCCGCGCTAGCGGGAGGCACTAGCACAGATACGCAGTATTTT. Translation: CASSSALAGGTSTDTQYF. This chain connects TRBV7-6 to TRBJ2-3, with 11 nucleotides matching TRBD2. The germline gives CDR1 SGHVS, CDR2 FNYEAQ. This CDR3 region has 18 residues. V lost 4 bases, J lost 0 bases, and 9 bases stayed unmatched.

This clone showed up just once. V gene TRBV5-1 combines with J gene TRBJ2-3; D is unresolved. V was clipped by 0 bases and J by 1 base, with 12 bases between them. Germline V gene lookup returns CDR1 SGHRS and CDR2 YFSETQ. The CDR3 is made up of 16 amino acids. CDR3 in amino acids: CASSLGSSLGTDTQYF. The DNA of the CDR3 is TGCGCCAGCAGCTTGGGGTCTTCTCTAGGCACAGATACGCAGTATTTT.